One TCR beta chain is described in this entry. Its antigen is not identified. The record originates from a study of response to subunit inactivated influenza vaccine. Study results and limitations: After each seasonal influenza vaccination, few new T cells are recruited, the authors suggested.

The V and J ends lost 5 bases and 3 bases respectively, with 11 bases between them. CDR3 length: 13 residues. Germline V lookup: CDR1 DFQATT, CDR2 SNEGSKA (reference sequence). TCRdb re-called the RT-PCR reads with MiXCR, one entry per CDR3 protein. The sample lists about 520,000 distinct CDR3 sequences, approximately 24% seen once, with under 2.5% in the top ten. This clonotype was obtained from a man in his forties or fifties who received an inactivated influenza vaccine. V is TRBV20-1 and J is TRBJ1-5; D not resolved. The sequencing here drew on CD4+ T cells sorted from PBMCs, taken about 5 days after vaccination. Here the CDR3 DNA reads TGCAGTGCTCACGGACGGAACAATCAGCCCCAGCATTTT. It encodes CSAHGRNNQPQHF.